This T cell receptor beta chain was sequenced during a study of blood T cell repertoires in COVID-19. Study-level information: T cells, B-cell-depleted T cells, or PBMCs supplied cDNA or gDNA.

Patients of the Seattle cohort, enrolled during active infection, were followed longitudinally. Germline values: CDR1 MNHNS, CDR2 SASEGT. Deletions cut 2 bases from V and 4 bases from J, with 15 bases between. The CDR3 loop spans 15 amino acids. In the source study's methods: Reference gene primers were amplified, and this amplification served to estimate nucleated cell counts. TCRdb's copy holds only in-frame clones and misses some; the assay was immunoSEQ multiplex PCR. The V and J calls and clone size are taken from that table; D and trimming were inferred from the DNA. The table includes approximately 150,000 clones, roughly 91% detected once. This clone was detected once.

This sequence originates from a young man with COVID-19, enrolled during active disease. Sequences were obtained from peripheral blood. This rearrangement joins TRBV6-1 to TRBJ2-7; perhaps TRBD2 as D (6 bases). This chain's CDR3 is CASSEMETSLYEQYF. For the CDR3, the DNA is TGTGCCAGCAGTGAAATGGAAACTAGCTTGTACGAGCAGTACTTC.